A single sample gave rise to the 10 T cell receptor beta chains below, sequenced in a study of molecular identifiers for immune sequencing clone quantification. TCRdb reanalysed the PCR reads using MiXCR and keeps one entry per CDR3 protein. The data contain 79,000 or so distinct CDR3 sequences, roughly 23% of them seen just once; the ten biggest clones take up about 0.8%. Specimen: naive CD8+ T cells from blood, with Jurkat cell RNA spiked in. Subset reported: FACS-sorted CD8+CD4-CCR7+CD45RA+ naive T cells. All receptors come from a human donor in good health. Some libraries in this study had Jurkat cell RNA spiked in.

In its sample, this clonotype was seen a few times. This chain joins TRBV4-2 and TRBJ2-5, with 10 bases matching TRBD2. This CDR3 comprises 14 residues. CDR1 and CDR2 from the germline V gene are LGHNA and YNFKEQ. V shed 4 bases and J 4 bases; nucleotides not matched to a gene: 3. CDR3 nucleotides: TGTGCCAGCAGCCTGAGACTAGCGGGAGAGACCCAGTACTTC. This gives the protein CASSLRLAGETQYF.

The chain has TRBV6-6 and TRBJ2-2; D might be TRBD2 (8 bases). V was clipped by 10 bases and J by 5 bases, with 29 bases between them. This CDR3 has 18 amino acids. The germline V gene encodes CDR1 MNHNY and CDR2 SVGAGI (reference sequence). The DNA of the CDR3 is TGTGCCACCAGGTACTCGGGGGGGGGGACAGCAAGTACCGGGGAGCTGTTTTTT. Its translation: CATRYSGGGTASTGELFF.

The V and J genes are TRBV12-3 or TRBV12-4 and TRBJ2-1, with 7 bases fitting TRBD2. This CDR3 comprises 17 residues. Trimming removed 4 bases from V and 10 bases from J; junction bases left unmatched: 19. For the CDR3, the DNA is TGTGCCAGCAGTTCTACCCGGGGGGACCGACCTCAATGGGAGCAGTTCTTC. Translated, it gives CASSSTRGDRPQWEQFF.

This sequence joins TRBV18 and TRBJ2-6; D gene unclear. Germline CDR1 is KGHSH and CDR2 is LQKENI. CDR3 length: 19 residues. V dropped 1 base and J dropped 0 bases, with 16 bases sitting between them. The CDR3 region is CASSPQGIENLSGANVLTF. The CDR3, as DNA: TGTGCCAGCTCACCACAGGGAATCGAAAACCTCTCTGGGGCCAACGTCCTGACTTTC. Together with reference TRBV18 and TRBJ2-6, the CDR3 gives the full variable domain: NAGVMQNPRHLVRRRGQEARLRCSPMKGHSHVYWYRQLPEEGLKFMVYLQKENIIDESGMPKERFSAEFPKEGPSILRIQQVVRGDSAAYFCASSPQGIENLSGANVLTFGAGSRLTVL.

This clonotype has only a few counts. The chain combines TRBV2 with TRBJ2-3, with 12 positions matching TRBD2. Germline values: CDR1 SNHLY, CDR2 FYNNEI. CDR3 length equals 18 residues. J gave up 1 base and V 4 bases, and 9 bases lay outside the gene matches. Here the CDR3 DNA reads TGTGCCAGCAGTGTATCTAGCGGGAGGGGAGTTGGCACAGATACGCAGTATTTT. It specifies CASSVSSGRGVGTDTQYF.

J is TRBJ1-5 and V is TRBV19, with D maybe TRBD1 (5 bases). CDR1 and CDR2 from the germline V gene are LNHDA and SQIVND (reference sequence). Trimming cost V 3 bases and J 6 bases, with 6 bases left between them. This CDR3 contains 12 residues. The CDR3 reads CASSIGGQPQHF. Here the CDR3 DNA reads TGTGCCAGTAGTATTGGGGGTCAGCCCCAGCATTTT.

This clonotype showed up just once. Compared with germline, one end of the junction differs, possibly owing to a read error. The chain uses TRBV7-2 and TRBJ2-5, with D perhaps matching TRBD2 (7 bases). The CDR3 is 15 amino acids. Germline V gene data show CDR1 as SGHTA and CDR2 as FQGNSA. The CDR3 loop reads CASSLHEGGGRHDFF. As DNA, the CDR3 is TGTGCCAGCAGCCTCCACGAGGGAGGGGGGAGACACGATTTTTTC.

This clonotype was detected only a few times. This may arise from a read error, as a much more abundant clone is one base away. The J gene is TRBJ2-5, the V gene TRBV7-8; possibly TRBD1 for D (5 bases). The ends were cut back, 1 base at V and 9 bases at J, with 18 bases in the middle. The germline V gene has CDR1 SGHVS and CDR2 FQNEAQ. CDR3 size: 15 residues. The DNA of the CDR3 is TGTGCCAGCAGCTTAGAAGCGACAGCCCACGCGGCCCAGTACTTC. It yields the protein CASSLEATAHAAQYF. Together with reference TRBV7-8 and TRBJ2-5, the CDR3 gives the full variable domain: GAGVSQSPRYKVAKRGQDVALRCDPISGHVSLFWYQQALGQGPEFLTYFQNEAQLDKSGLPSDRFFAERPEGSVSTLKIQRTQQEDSAVYLCASSLEATAHAAQYFGPGTRLLVL.

The sample holds a few counts of this clonotype. A much larger clone differs from this one at a single base, so this may be a read error. The J gene is TRBJ2-7, the V gene TRBV4-2, with TRBD1 matching over 9 bases. The CDR3 consists of 16 residues. Germline loops: CDR1 LGHNA, CDR2 YNFKEQ. The CDR3 coding sequence is TGTGCCTGCAGCCAGACGCTTGGGACAGGGATGGACGAGCAGTACTTC. This sequence encodes CACSQTLGTGMDEQYF.

CDR3 nucleotide sequence: TGTGCCAGCAGCCAAGAGATGACAGGGGGCTACGAGCAGTACTTC. It is translated as CASSQEMTGGYEQYF. The chain couples TRBV4-2 to TRBJ2-7, with 9 bases fitting TRBD1. This CDR3 has 15 residues. V lost 0 bases to trimming and J lost 3 bases; unmatched junction nucleotides: 3. The V gene's germline CDR1 is LGHNA and CDR2 YNFKEQ.